Given below is one T cell receptor (beta chain) in context. Its target is unknown. The data belong to a study of regulatory T cells in long-lasting Graves disease. Whole-study findings and limits: Favored gene segments in persistent disease were TRBV28, TRBJ1-2 and TRBJ2-5. The researchers studied only peripheral blood, not thyroid tissue.

The sample's time point: persistent/refractory GD, antithyroid drugs over 5 years with positive TRAb. RNA from PBMCs was the source of the TCR library. The collection involved drawing around 10 milliliters of peripheral blood into EDTA tubes. The V gene lost 2 bases and the J gene lost 4 bases, with 11 bases spanning the gap. The length of the CDR3 is 14 residues. The germline V gene has CDR1 MDHEN and CDR2 SYDVKM. Investigators prepared the TCR beta libraries by applying iRepertoire HTBI primers and Arm-PCR of CDR3 regions. In the original workflow: Spanning all samples, the identified segments comprised 62 TRBV and around 15 TRBJ. TCRdb reanalysed the multiplex PCR reads using MiXCR and keeps one entry per CDR3 protein. None of the V and J calls come from the authors' own analysis; TCRdb made them. This table holds about 340,000 distinct CDR3 sequences, roughly 21% found once.

The sample was peripheral blood mononuclear cells (PBMCs), taken when the disease was refractory, from a patient treated with antithyroid drugs. The chain has TRBV28 and TRBJ1-2; D might be TRBD1 (5 bases). The receptor comes from a female donor with Graves disease. Here the CDR3 reads CASSLSSGPYGYTF. The CDR3 DNA reads as TGTGCCAGCAGTTTAAGCTCGGGGCCCTATGGCTACACCTTC.